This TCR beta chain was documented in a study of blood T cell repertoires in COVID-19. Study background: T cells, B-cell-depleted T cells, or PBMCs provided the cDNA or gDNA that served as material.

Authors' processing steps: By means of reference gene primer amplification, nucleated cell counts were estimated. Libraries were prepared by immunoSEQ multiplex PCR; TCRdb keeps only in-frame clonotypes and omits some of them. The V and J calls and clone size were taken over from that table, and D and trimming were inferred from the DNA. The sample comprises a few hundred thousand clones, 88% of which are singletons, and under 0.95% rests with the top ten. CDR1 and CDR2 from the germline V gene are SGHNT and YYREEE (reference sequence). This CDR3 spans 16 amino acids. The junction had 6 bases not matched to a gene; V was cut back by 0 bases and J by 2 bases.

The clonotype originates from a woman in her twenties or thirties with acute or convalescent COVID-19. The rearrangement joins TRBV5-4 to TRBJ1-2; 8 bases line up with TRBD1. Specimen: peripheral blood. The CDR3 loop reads CASSLAPGQANYGYTF. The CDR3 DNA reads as TGTGCCAGCAGCTTGGCCCCGGGACAGGCCAACTATGGCTACACCTTC.